These 8 T cell receptor beta chains share one sample of origin, sequenced in a study of response to subunit inactivated influenza vaccine. TCRdb used MiXCR to reprocess the RT-PCR reads, holding one entry per CDR3 protein. The sample lists about 300,000 distinct CDR3 sequences, roughly 20% occurring once. The specimen comprised PBMCs from blood, sampled roughly 20 months after vaccination. These receptor sequences come from a man aged 50-75 years who received an inactivated influenza vaccine.

The rearrangement uses TRBV5-5 and TRBJ1-5; 8 bases are shared with TRBD1. The CDR3 has 14 amino acids. Losses at the gene ends were 4 bases for V and 3 bases for J; bases not matched to a gene: 3. The germline gives CDR1 SGHKS, CDR2 YYEKEE (reference sequence). CDR3 coding DNA: TGTGCCAGCAGCCTGGACAGGGTCAATCAGCCCCAGCATTTT. The encoded protein is CASSLDRVNQPQHF.

This clonotype was seen only a few times. This CDR3 reads CASSLDPQWEKKRREQFF. The DNA for the CDR3 is TGTGCCAGCAGCTTAGATCCCCAATGGGAGAAAAAACGGCGTGAGCAGTTCTTC. The chain uses TRBV11-2 and TRBJ2-1, with a weak D call TRBD2 (5 bases). The CDR3 runs 18 residues. The V and J ends lost 0 bases and 9 bases respectively, with 24 bases between them. CDR1 and CDR2 from the germline V gene are SGHAT and FQNNGV. The variable domain in full, completed from reference TRBV11-2 and TRBJ2-1, reads EAGVAQSPRYKIIEKRQSVAFWCNPISGHATLYWYQQILGQGPKLLIQFQNNGVVDDSQLPKDRFSAERLKGVDSTLKIQPAKLEDSAVYLCASSLDPQWEKKRREQFFGPGTRLTVL.

The genes are TRBV5-1 and TRBJ2-5; TRBD1 matches 10 bases. The CDR3 length is 14 residues. Per germline, CDR1 SGHRS and CDR2 YFSETQ. V trimming: 3 bases; J trimming: 4 bases; junction bases outside the gene matches: 3. The CDR3 reads CASSSTGGSETQYF. CDR3 nucleotide sequence: TGCGCCAGCAGCTCGACAGGGGGCTCAGAGACCCAGTACTTC.

The chain has TRBV4-1 and TRBJ2-2; possible D gene TRBD1, 6 bases. V lost 1 base and J lost 1, with 13 bases in between. CDR3 length: 17 amino acids. Germline values: CDR1 MGHRA, CDR2 YSYEKL. Here the CDR3 reads CASSQGPTGWNTGELFF. In DNA form, the CDR3 reads TGCGCCAGCAGCCAAGGTCCTACAGGGTGGAACACCGGGGAGCTGTTTTTT.

This chain uses TRBV7-3 with TRBJ2-1; D not resolved. Germline V lookup: CDR1 SGHTA, CDR2 FQGTGA. V lost 5 bases to trimming and J lost 0 bases, with 11 bases between them. This CDR3 is built from 15 residues. In DNA form, the CDR3 reads TGTGCCAGCAGCCATGCGGAGAGCTCCTACAATGAGCAGTTCTTC. Amino acids: CASSHAESSYNEQFF. Variable domain in full (rest from reference TRBV7-3 and TRBJ2-1): GAGVSQTPSNKVTEKGKYVELRCDPISGHTALYWYRQSLGQGPEFLIYFQGTGAADDSGLPNDRFFAVRPEGSVSTLKIQRTERGDSAVYLCASSHAESSYNEQFFGPGTRLTVL.

This clonotype was counted a few times. CDR3 nucleotides: TGTGCCAGCAGGGTAATCGGCAATCAGCCCCAGCATTTT. Its protein is CASRVIGNQPQHF. The chain combines TRBV6-2 or TRBV6-3 with TRBJ1-5, with D unresolved. This CDR3 is built from 13 residues. Germline V gene data show CDR1 as MNHEY and CDR2 as SVGEGT. The germline V and J ends were trimmed by 6 bases and 2 bases, with 8 bases remaining between them.

The chain employs TRBV29-1 and TRBJ2-1, with 14 bases fitting TRBD2. In germline, CDR1 is SQVTM, CDR2 ANQGSEA. V was pared by 5 bases and J by 4 bases, with 10 bases of the junction left unmatched. The CDR3 extends over 17 amino acids. CDR3 bases: TGCAGCGTTTGGGAGGGGACTAGCGGGAGTAGGTACAATGAGCAGTTCTTC. Its translation: CSVWEGTSGSRYNEQFF.

This chain links TRBV20-1 with TRBJ1-1; D unresolved. CDR1 and CDR2 (germline): DFQATT, SNEGSKA (reference sequence). Trimming removed 1 base from V and 5 bases from J, with 17 bases in between. The CDR3 length is 15 residues. The CDR3 nucleotides read TGCAGTGCTAGAGGCCCCTTTTCATGGGGAACTGAAGCTTTCTTT. This gives the protein CSARGPFSWGTEAFF.